Following are 17 T cell receptor beta chains from one sample sequenced in a study of T-cell reconstitution after alpha-beta-depleted transplantation in children. During its preparation, the TCRbeta library received unique molecular identifiers. One entry per CDR3 protein results from TCRdb running MiXCR on the PCR reads. The sample gives 490,000 or so distinct CDR3 sequences, more than 9% of which show up once; around 2% is in the top ten. This sample comprised PBMCs, obtained before TCRalphabeta/CD19-depleted stem cell transplant. All receptors derive from a child under 10 years old with inherited bone marrow failure, due to receive a stem cell transplant.

At least ten counts were recorded for this clonotype. DNA of the CDR3: TGCGCCAGCAGCCCAGAAGGCAGGGTGTTTTTTCGCTCCTACGGCTACACCTTC. Translating it yields CASSPEGRVFFRSYGYTF. V gene TRBV5-1 combines with J gene TRBJ1-2; D might be TRBD1 (5 bases). The CDR3 contains 18 residues. Germline-derived CDR1 and CDR2 are SGHRS and YFSETQ. The V end was cut by 4 bases, the J end by 8 bases, with 30 bases between.

This clonotype has at least ten counts. The J gene is TRBJ1-3, the V gene TRBV28; D gene unclear. The CDR3 sequence is 14 residues long. V was clipped by 6 bases and J by 3 bases, with 12 bases between them. Germline CDR1 MDHEN, CDR2 SYDVKM. The CDR3: CASSASGLGNTIYF. The CDR3 nucleotides read TGTGCCAGCAGCGCGTCAGGCCTTGGAAACACCATATATTTT.

This clonotype was counted a single time. A single base separates this from a much larger clone, so it may be a read error. The chain recombines TRBV6-2 or TRBV6-3 with TRBJ2-7, with D hard to call. The V gene's germline CDR1 is MNHEY and CDR2 SVGEGT. The CDR3 is made up of 11 amino acids. V lost 0 bases and J 6 bases, leaving 3 bases between the germline ends. The CDR3 is CASSYSSEQYF. CDR3 coding DNA: TGTGCCAGCAGTTACTCGTCCGAGCAGTACTTC.

This clonotype was recorded at least ten times. The genes are TRBV9 and TRBJ2-5; possibly TRBD1 or TRBD2 for D (6 bases each). Germline-derived CDR1 and CDR2 are SGDLS and YYNGEE. Trimming pared 3 bases from V and 4 bases from J, leaving 16 bases between. The CDR3 covers 15 residues. CDR3 loop: CASSESLKGGETQYF. DNA for the CDR3: TGTGCCAGCAGCGAATCACTCAAGGGGGGAGAGACCCAGTACTTC.

This clonotype has ten or more counts. This chain links TRBV12-3 or TRBV12-4 with TRBJ1-3; no firm D call. Deletions cut 3 bases from V and 6 bases from J, with 12 bases between. The CDR3 is made up of 14 amino acids. Written as DNA, the CDR3 is TGTGCCAGCAGTTTGTGGGGTTTTCAAAACACCATATATTTT. It translates to CASSLWGFQNTIYF.

This clonotype was detected ten times or more. J is TRBJ2-7 and V is TRBV10-3; 13 bases line up with TRBD2. Germline V gives CDR1 ENHRY, CDR2 SYGVKD. J lost 5 bases, V lost 4 bases, and 11 bases had no gene match. The CDR3 extends over 17 amino acids. The CDR3 bases are TGTGCCATCAGTGTCTCGGGACTAGCGGGAAAGATCGACGAGCAGTACTTC. Protein: CAISVSGLAGKIDEQYF.

This clonotype has a count of ten or more. This chain joins TRBV30 and TRBJ1-2; D gene uncertain. Germline CDR1 and CDR2: GTSNPN and SVGIG (reference sequence). V lost 2 bases to trimming and J lost 1 base, with 14 bases between them. This CDR3 contains 15 residues. This chain's CDR3 is CAWSTPRTNNYGYTF. Written as DNA, the CDR3 is TGTGCCTGGAGTACCCCCCGGACGAATAACTATGGCTACACCTTC.

Many counts were recorded for this clonotype. The rearrangement joins TRBV29-1 to TRBJ2-5, with 8 nucleotides matching TRBD1. There are 13 residues in the CDR3. V shed 5 bases, J shed 5 bases, and the junction held 7 bases outside the gene matches. CDR1 is SQVTM and CDR2 is ANQGSEA in the germline V gene. The CDR3 DNA is TGCAGCGTTTCCGGACAGGGCGGGGAGACCCAGTACTTC. Translated: CSVSGQGGETQYF.

There are many counts of this clonotype. The chain couples TRBV12-3 or TRBV12-4 to TRBJ1-2, with 7 positions matching TRBD1. V shed 5 bases and J 3 bases; nucleotides not matched to a gene: 6. The CDR3 sequence is 14 residues long. The CDR3 spells CASSQMTGYYGYTF. The CDR3 DNA follows: TGTGCCAGCAGTCAGATGACAGGGTACTATGGCTACACCTTC.

In this sample, this clonotype turned up many times. The genes are TRBV9 and TRBJ2-1; 11 bases line up with TRBD2. The CDR3 is made up of 15 amino acids. V was pared by 3 bases and J by 5 bases, with 4 bases of the junction left unmatched. Germline V gene data show CDR1 as SGDLS and CDR2 as YYNGEE. The CDR3 bases are TGTGCCAGCAGCGGACTAGCGGGGCGGGACAATGAGCAGTTCTTC. This translates into CASSGLAGRDNEQFF.

The sample holds many counts of this clonotype. This chain uses TRBV20-1 with TRBJ1-4; 7 bases line up with TRBD1. Germline lookup yields CDR1 DFQATT and CDR2 SNEGSKA (reference sequence). V shed 6 bases, J shed 1 base, and the junction held 5 bases outside the gene matches. The length of the CDR3 is 14 residues. In nucleotides, the CDR3 is TGCAGTGCGAGGGGGCGCAGAACTAATGAAAAACTGTTTTTT. This codes for CSARGRRTNEKLFF.

The sample holds many counts of this clonotype. V is TRBV4-3 and J is TRBJ2-1, with TRBD2 identical over 9 bases. CDR3 size: 18 residues. Germline V gene lookup returns CDR1 LGHNA and CDR2 YSLEER. V was clipped by 1 base and J by 8 bases; unmatched bases: 15. DNA of the CDR3: TGCGCCAGCAGCCAAGTACTAGCGGGCAGAAACCGTGAGGATGAGCAGTTCTTC. Protein sequence: CASSQVLAGRNREDEQFF.

The table lists this clonotype with many counts. The chain is built from TRBV7-8 and TRBJ1-5; 7 nucleotides agree with TRBD1. The CDR3 covers 16 residues. Germline loops: CDR1 SGHVS, CDR2 FQNEAQ. The V segment lost 6 bases and the J segment 7 bases; nucleotides outside the gene matches: 15. The CDR3 here is CASSHLRDRIFQPQHF. The CDR3 region has the DNA TGTGCCAGCAGTCACCTCCGGGACAGAATCTTCCAGCCCCAGCATTTT.

This clonotype was recorded many times. The chain has TRBV11-2 and TRBJ2-1; 10 bases are a match to TRBD2. CDR1 is SGHAT and CDR2 is FQNNGV in the germline V gene. V lost 3 bases and J lost 7; bases outside the gene matches: 12. CDR3 length: 17 residues. The CDR3: CASSLVRPSGSMNEQFF. The CDR3 bases are TGTGCCAGCAGCTTGGTACGGCCTAGCGGGAGTATGAATGAGCAGTTCTTC. The full variable domain, in which reference TRBV11-2 and TRBJ2-1 provide the parts outside the CDR3, is EAGVAQSPRYKIIEKRQSVAFWCNPISGHATLYWYQQILGQGPKLLIQFQNNGVVDDSQLPKDRFSAERLKGVDSTLKIQPAKLEDSAVYLCASSLVRPSGSMNEQFFGPGTRLTVL.

This clonotype was observed a single time. The chain combines TRBV27 with TRBJ2-4, with D tentatively TRBD1 (7 bases). The V gene lost 6 bases and the J gene lost 5 bases, with 11 bases spanning the gap. The CDR3 length is 13 residues. CDR1 is MNHEY and CDR2 is SMNVEV in the germline V gene (reference sequence). The CDR3 sequence is CASSDREENIQYF. The CDR3 DNA sequence: TGTGCCAGCAGCGACAGGGAGGAAAACATTCAGTACTTC.

The chain has TRBV12-3 or TRBV12-4 and TRBJ1-2; D is uncertain. This CDR3 is built from 13 residues. The germline V and J ends were trimmed by 5 bases and 8 bases, with 15 bases remaining between them. The CDR3 DNA is TGTGCCAGCAGTATTTTCCGCGGGCGGGGCTACACCTTC. Translated: CASSIFRGRGYTF.

This clonotype has a count of ten or more. This rearrangement joins TRBV12-3 or TRBV12-4 to TRBJ2-4; D remains unclear. This CDR3 contains 12 residues. V gave up 3 bases and J gave up 7 bases, with 7 bases separating them. CDR3 protein: CASSLADNIQYF. In DNA, the CDR3 is TGTGCCAGCAGTTTGGCAGATAACATTCAGTACTTC.